Here is one T cell receptor beta chain with its context. This sample was included in a study of shared clonotypes between healthy human individuals. TCRdb's copy holds only in-frame clones and misses some; the assay was immunoSEQ multiplex PCR. The table includes some 1,900,000 clones, roughly 94% detected once. Only CD45RO-negative cells positively selected for CCR7 counted as naive CD8 cells, so terminally differentiated effector memory CD45RA+ cells were excluded. Germline V gene lookup returns CDR1 LGHNT and CDR2 FRNRAP. The CDR3 is 20 amino acids. V was clipped by 1 base and J by 3 bases, with 24 bases between them.

The rearrangement joins TRBV12-5 to TRBJ1-4; a weak D match, TRBD1 (5 bases). This TCR came from a man aged 18 to 35 in good health. The source material was naive CD8+ T cells sorted from blood. The CDR3 loop reads CASGLDPSIGVVSANEKLFF. In DNA form, the CDR3 reads TGTGCTAGTGGTTTGGACCCGTCTATAGGGGTTGTCTCGGCTAATGAAAAACTGTTTTTT.